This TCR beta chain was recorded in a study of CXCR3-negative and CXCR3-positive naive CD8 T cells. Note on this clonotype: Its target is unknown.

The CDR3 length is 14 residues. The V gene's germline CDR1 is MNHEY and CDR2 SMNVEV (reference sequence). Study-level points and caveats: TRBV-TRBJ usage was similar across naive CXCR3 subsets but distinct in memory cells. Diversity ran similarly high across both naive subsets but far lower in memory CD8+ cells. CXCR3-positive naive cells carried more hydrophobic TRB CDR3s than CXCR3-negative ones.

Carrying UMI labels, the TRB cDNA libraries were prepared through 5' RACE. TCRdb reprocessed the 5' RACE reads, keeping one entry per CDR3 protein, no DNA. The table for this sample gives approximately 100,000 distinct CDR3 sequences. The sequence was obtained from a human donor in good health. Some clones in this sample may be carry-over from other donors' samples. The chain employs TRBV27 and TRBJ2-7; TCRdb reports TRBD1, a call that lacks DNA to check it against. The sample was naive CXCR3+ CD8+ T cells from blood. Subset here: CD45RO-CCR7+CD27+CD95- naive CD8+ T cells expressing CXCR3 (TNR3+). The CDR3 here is CASSYGGEVYEQYF.